The 3 T cell receptor beta chains given below trace back to one sample, sequenced in a study of identical twins. A single record per CDR3 protein comes from TCRdb applying MiXCR to the 5' RACE reads. The sample shows about 220,000 distinct CDR3 sequences, under 8.5% of them seen only once. These same records also appear under a second study, on T cells expressing NK-cell markers.

The specimen was CD8+ T cells sorted from blood. The receptors stem from a young woman in good health.

CDR3 loop: CASSLVLGLHNEQFF. CDR3 DNA sequence: TGTGCCAGCAGCTTAGTGTTGGGACTCCACAATGAGCAGTTCTTC. The chain employs TRBV7-8 and TRBJ2-1, with a possible D match to TRBD2 (6 bases). Per germline, CDR1 SGHVS and CDR2 FQNEAQ. V was shortened by 1 base and J by 5 bases, with 12 bases between the two germline ends. The CDR3 is 15 amino acids.

This clonotype was observed many times. V usage is TRBV12-3 or TRBV12-4 and J usage is TRBJ2-1; TRBD2 matches at 11 bases. V lost 4 bases and J lost 7; bases outside the gene matches: 6. The CDR3 is made up of 15 amino acids. CDR3 nucleotide sequence: TGTGCCAGCAGTTCGCGAGTAGCGGGGGGGAATGAGCAGTTCTTC. Amino acids: CASSSRVAGGNEQFF.

This clonotype was observed a few times. The chain employs TRBV20-1 and TRBJ2-7; TRBD1 might be the D (6 bases). This CDR3 spans 11 amino acids. V lost 7 bases and J lost 4, with 11 bases in between. CDR1 and CDR2 from the germline V gene are DFQATT and SNEGSKA (reference sequence). CDR3 DNA: TGCAGTGGAGGGGGAGAGTACGAGCAGTACTTC. Amino acids: CSGGGEYEQYF.